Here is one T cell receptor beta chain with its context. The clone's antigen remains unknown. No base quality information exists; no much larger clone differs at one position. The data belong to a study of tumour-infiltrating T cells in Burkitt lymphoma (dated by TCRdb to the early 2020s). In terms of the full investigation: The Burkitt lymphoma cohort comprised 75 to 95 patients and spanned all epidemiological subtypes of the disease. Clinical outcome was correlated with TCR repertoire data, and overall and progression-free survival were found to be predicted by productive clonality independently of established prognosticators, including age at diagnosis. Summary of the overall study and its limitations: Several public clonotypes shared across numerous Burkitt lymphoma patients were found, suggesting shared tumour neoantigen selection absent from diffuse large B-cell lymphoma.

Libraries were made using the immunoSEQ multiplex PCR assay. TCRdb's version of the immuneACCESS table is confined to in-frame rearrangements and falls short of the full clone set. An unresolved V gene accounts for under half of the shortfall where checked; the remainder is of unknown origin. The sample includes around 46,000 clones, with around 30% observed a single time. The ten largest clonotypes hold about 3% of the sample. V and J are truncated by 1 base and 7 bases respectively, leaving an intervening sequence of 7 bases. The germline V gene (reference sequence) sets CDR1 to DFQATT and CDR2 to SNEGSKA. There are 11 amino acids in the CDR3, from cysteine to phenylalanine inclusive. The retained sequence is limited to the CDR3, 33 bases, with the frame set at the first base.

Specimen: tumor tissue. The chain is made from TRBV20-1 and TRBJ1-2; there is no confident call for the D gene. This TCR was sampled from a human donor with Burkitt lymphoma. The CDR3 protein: CSARGGFGYTF. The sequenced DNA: TGCAGTGCTAGAGGAGGGTTTGGCTACACCTTC.